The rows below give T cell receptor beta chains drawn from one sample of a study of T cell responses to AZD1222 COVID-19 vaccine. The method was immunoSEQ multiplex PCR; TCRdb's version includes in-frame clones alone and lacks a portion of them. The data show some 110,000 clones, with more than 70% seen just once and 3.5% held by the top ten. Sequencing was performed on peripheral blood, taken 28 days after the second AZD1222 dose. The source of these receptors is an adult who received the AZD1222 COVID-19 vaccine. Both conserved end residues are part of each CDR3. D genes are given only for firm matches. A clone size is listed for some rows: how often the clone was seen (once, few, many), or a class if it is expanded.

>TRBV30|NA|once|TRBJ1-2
CAWFRERTRSNYGYTF
TGTGCCTGGTTTCGGGAGCGGACGCGTTCTAACTATGGCTACACCTTC
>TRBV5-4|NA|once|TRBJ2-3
CASSPGGDTQYF
TGTGCCAGCAGCCCCGGAGGGGATACGCAGTATTTT
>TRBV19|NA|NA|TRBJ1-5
CATGGLWNQPQHF
TGTGCCACCGGGGGGTTGTGGAATCAGCCCCAGCATTTT
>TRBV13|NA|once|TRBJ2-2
CASSKGRTGELFF
TGTGCCAGCAGCAAAGGGCGGACCGGGGAGCTGTTTTTT
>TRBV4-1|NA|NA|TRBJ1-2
CASSQARVLDF
TGCGCCAGCAGCCAAGCCAGGGTGTTGGACTTC
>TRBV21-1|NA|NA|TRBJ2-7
CASSKGNRDEQYF
TGTGCCAGCAGCAAAGGGAACAGGGACGAGCAGTACTTC
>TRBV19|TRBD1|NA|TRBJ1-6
CASQATGGRNSPLHF
TGTGCCAGCCAAGCGACAGGGGGCAGGAATTCACCCCTCCACTTT
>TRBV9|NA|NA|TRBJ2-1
CASSVASWSGSYNEQFF
TGTGCCAGCAGCGTAGCTTCGTGGAGTGGGAGCTACAATGAGCAGTTCTTC
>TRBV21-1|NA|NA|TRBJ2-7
CASRTAYEQYF
TGTGCCAGCCGGACAGCCTACGAGCAGTACTTC
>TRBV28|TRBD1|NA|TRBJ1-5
CASRSGTGIVQPQHF
TGTGCCAGCAGATCCGGGACAGGGATCGTTCAGCCCCAGCATTTT
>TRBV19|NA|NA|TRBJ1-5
CASSDNQPQHF
TGTGCCAGTAGTGATAATCAGCCCCAGCATTTT
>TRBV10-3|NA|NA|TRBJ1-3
CAISKGSGLFGNTIYF
TGTGCCATCAGTAAGGGGAGCGGGCTCTTTGGAAACACCATATATTTT
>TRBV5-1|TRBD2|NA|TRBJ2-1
CASSLALAGARDEQFF
TGCGCCAGCAGCTTGGCGCTAGCGGGAGCTCGGGATGAGCAGTTCTTC
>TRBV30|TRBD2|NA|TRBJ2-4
CAWINGGSKNIQYF
TGTGCCTGGATCAACGGGGGGTCCAAAAACATTCAGTACTTC
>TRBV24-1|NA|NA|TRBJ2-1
CATSASGAYNEQFF
TGTGCCACCAGTGCCTCAGGCGCCTACAATGAGCAGTTCTTC
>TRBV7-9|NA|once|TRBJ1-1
CASSLLGQNTEAFF
TGTGCCAGCAGCTTACTGGGCCAGAACACTGAAGCTTTCTTT
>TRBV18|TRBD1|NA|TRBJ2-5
CASSLGQGQETQYF
TGTGCCAGCTCACTCGGACAGGGACAAGAGACCCAGTACTTC
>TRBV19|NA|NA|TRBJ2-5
CAKRALGETQYF
TGTGCCAAACGGGCCCTCGGAGAGACCCAGTACTTC
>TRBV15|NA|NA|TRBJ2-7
CATSRATTEPREQYF
TGTGCCACCAGCAGGGCCACGACAGAGCCGAGGGAGCAGTACTTC
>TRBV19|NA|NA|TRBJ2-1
CASKEQGSYNEQFF
TGTGCCAGTAAGGAGCAGGGCTCCTACAATGAGCAGTTCTTC
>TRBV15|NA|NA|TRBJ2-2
CATSRDDTGELFF
TGTGCCACCAGCAGAGATGACACCGGGGAGCTGTTTTTT
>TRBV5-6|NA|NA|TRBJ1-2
CASSPSRGGHYYGYTF
TGTGCCAGCAGCCCCTCCAGGGGCGGACATTACTATGGCTACACCTTC
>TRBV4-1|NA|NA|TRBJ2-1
CASSQERRQFF
TGCGCCAGCAGCCAAGAAAGGAGGCAGTTCTTC
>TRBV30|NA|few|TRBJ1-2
CAYKTGRYTF
TGTGCCTACAAGACCGGCCGCTACACCTTC
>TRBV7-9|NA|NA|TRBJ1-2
CASSLYGTDYGYTF
TGTGCCAGCAGCTTATACGGGACCGACTATGGCTACACCTTC
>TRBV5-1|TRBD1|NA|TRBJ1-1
CASSEGDRRNTEAFF
TGCGCCAGCAGCGAGGGGGACAGAAGGAACACTGAAGCTTTCTTT
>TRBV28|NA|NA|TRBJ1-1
CASSLPPTGRAEAFF
TGTGCCAGCAGTTTACCCCCAACAGGGAGGGCTGAAGCTTTCTTT
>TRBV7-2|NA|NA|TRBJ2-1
CASSLVVGNYNEQFF
TGTGCCAGCAGCTTAGTAGTTGGTAATTACAATGAGCAGTTCTTC
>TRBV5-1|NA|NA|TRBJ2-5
CASSLGTGGGETQYF
TGCGCCAGCAGCTTGGGGACCGGAGGAGGGGAGACCCAGTACTTC
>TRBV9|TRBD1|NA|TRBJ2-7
CASMTRDRVAGYEQYF
TGTGCCAGCATGACTCGGGACAGGGTGGCGGGCTACGAGCAGTACTTC
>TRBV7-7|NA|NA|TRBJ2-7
CASSLERGLYEQYF
TGTGCTAGCAGCTTAGAGAGGGGTCTCTACGAGCAGTACTTC
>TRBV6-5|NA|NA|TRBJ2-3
CASSLGLFTDTQYF
TGTGCCAGCAGTTTAGGACTCTTCACAGATACGCAGTATTTT
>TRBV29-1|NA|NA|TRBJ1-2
CSVDRPITYGYTF
TGCAGCGTCGATAGGCCGATTACCTATGGCTACACCTTC